These T cell receptor beta chains were read from a single sample in a study of response to subunit inactivated influenza vaccine. TCRdb called the RT-PCR reads again in MiXCR, with one record for every CDR3 protein. The profile shows about half a million distinct CDR3 sequences, about 25% of them singletons. The sample in question was CD4+ T cells sorted from PBMCs, obtained 5 days after vaccination. The receptors were gathered from a man aged 50 or older who received an inactivated influenza vaccine. The CDR3 runs from the conserved cysteine through the conserved F or W. A D gene is named only where the DNA matches it firmly. For some rows the clone size is stated as once, few or many, or as a class when expanded; others skip it.

size: many
V: TRBV12-3/TRBV12-4
D: TRBD2
J: TRBJ2-2
CDR3: CASRIAGGRTGELFF
DNA: TGTGCCAGCAGAATAGCGGGGGGGCGTACCGGGGAGCTGTTTTTT

size: few
V: TRBV6-7
D: NA
J: TRBJ2-7
CDR3: CASSYLFSYEQYF
DNA: TGTGCCAGCAGTTACCTGTTCTCCTACGAGCAGTACTTC

size: NA
V: TRBV9
D: NA
J: TRBJ2-1
CDR3: CASSEDSYNEQFF
DNA: TGTGCCAGCAGCGAAGACAGTTACAATGAGCAGTTCTTC

size: NA
V: TRBV6-5
D: NA
J: TRBJ2-1
CDR3: CASSYNNYYSYNEQFF
DNA: TGTGCCAGCAGTTATAATAACTACTACTCCTACAATGAGCAGTTCTTC

size: NA
V: TRBV5-5
D: TRBD1
J: TRBJ1-5
CDR3: CASSFRGIDNQPQHF
DNA: TGTGCCAGCAGCTTCAGGGGGATCGACAATCAGCCCCAGCATTTT

size: NA
V: TRBV9
D: NA
J: TRBJ2-1
CDR3: CASSVGPAGGINEQFF
DNA: TGTGCCAGCAGCGTCGGTCCAGCGGGCGGGATTAATGAGCAGTTCTTC

size: NA
V: TRBV29-1
D: NA
J: TRBJ2-4
CDR3: CSVVGVRLAKNIQYF
DNA: TGCAGCGTCGTCGGGGTGCGACTAGCCAAAAACATTCAGTACTTC

size: few
V: TRBV12-3/TRBV12-4
D: NA
J: TRBJ1-2
CDR3: CASRRRGGGMDYYGYTF
DNA: TGTGCCAGCAGACGAAGGGGGGGCGGGATGGACTACTATGGCTACACCTTC

size: NA
V: TRBV20-1
D: NA
J: TRBJ2-7
CDR3: CSAEDPGRGPYEQYF
DNA: TGCAGTGCGGAGGATCCGGGCAGGGGTCCCTACGAGCAGTACTTC

size: NA
V: TRBV5-1
D: NA
J: TRBJ2-7
CDR3: CASSGQGARRVYEQYF
DNA: TGCGCCAGCAGTGGGCAAGGCGCTAGAAGGGTTTACGAGCAGTACTTC

size: many
V: TRBV5-1
D: NA
J: TRBJ2-7
CDR3: CASSDRDPALYEQYF
DNA: TGCGCCAGCAGCGACCGGGACCCGGCCCTCTACGAGCAGTACTTC

size: few
V: TRBV7-7
D: TRBD2
J: TRBJ2-5
CDR3: CASSLGSRGGQTQYF
DNA: TGTGCCAGCAGCTTAGGGTCGCGGGGGGGGCAGACCCAGTACTTC

size: NA
V: TRBV29-1
D: TRBD1
J: TRBJ2-2
CDR3: CSVAQGPNTGELFF
DNA: TGCAGCGTTGCACAGGGGCCTAACACCGGGGAGCTGTTTTTT

size: many
V: TRBV9
D: NA
J: TRBJ2-7
CDR3: CASSGMRHRPTYEQYF
DNA: TGTGCCAGCAGCGGAATGAGACATCGACCTACCTACGAGCAGTACTTC

size: few
V: TRBV20-1
D: TRBD2
J: TRBJ2-7
CDR3: CSASDYASGKTYEQYF
DNA: TGCAGTGCTAGCGACTACGCTAGCGGGAAGACCTACGAGCAGTACTTC

size: NA
V: TRBV20-1
D: NA
J: TRBJ2-1
CDR3: CSAAPHEQFF
DNA: TGCAGTGCTGCCCCCCATGAGCAGTTCTTC

size: NA
V: TRBV25-1
D: TRBD1
J: TRBJ2-1
CDR3: CASRDSVSYNEQFF
DNA: TGTGCCAGTCGGGACAGTGTATCCTACAATGAGCAGTTCTTC

size: few
V: TRBV20-1
D: NA
J: TRBJ1-1
CDR3: CSARGPGGSEAFF
DNA: TGCAGTGCTAGAGGTCCGGGGGGGTCTGAAGCTTTCTTT

size: NA
V: TRBV5-4
D: NA
J: TRBJ2-7
CDR3: CASSTGQRNPYEQYF
DNA: TGTGCCAGCAGCACTGGACAGAGGAATCCCTACGAGCAGTACTTC

size: NA
V: TRBV10-3
D: NA
J: TRBJ2-5
CDR3: CAITRTKGETQYF
DNA: TGTGCCATCACCCGGACGAAGGGGGAGACCCAGTACTTC

size: NA
V: TRBV6-1
D: NA
J: TRBJ1-5
CDR3: CASSRQQDSNQPQHF
DNA: TGTGCCAGCAGCCGACAGCAAGATAGCAATCAGCCCCAGCATTTT

size: few
V: TRBV11-2
D: TRBD2
J: TRBJ2-5
CDR3: CASSQGLAGQETQYF
DNA: TGTGCCAGCAGCCAGGGACTAGCGGGACAAGAGACCCAGTACTTC

size: NA
V: TRBV20-1
D: NA
J: TRBJ2-4
CDR3: CSACWGAAKNIQYF
DNA: TGCAGTGCTTGTTGGGGGGCTGCCAAAAACATTCAGTACTTC

size: few
V: TRBV5-1
D: NA
J: TRBJ1-3
CDR3: CASSRGRTNSGNTIYF
DNA: TGCGCCAGCAGCCGTGGACGGACAAACTCTGGAAACACCATATATTTT

size: NA
V: TRBV20-1
D: TRBD2
J: TRBJ2-1
CDR3: CSARGLAGVYNEQFF
DNA: TGCAGTGCCCGAGGACTAGCGGGGGTCTACAATGAGCAGTTCTTC

size: few
V: TRBV15
D: NA
J: TRBJ1-1
CDR3: CATSTTGDNTEAFF
DNA: TGTGCCACCAGCACGACAGGAGATAACACTGAAGCTTTCTTT

size: few
V: TRBV18
D: NA
J: TRBJ2-3
CDR3: CASSPRGLLTDTQYF
DNA: TGTGCCAGCTCACCGAGGGGACTCCTTACAGATACGCAGTATTTT

size: NA
V: TRBV28
D: TRBD1
J: TRBJ1-5
CDR3: CASRLPGQGSLGQPQHF
DNA: TGTGCCAGCAGACTGCCGGGACAGGGGAGTTTAGGGCAGCCCCAGCATTTT

size: NA
V: TRBV11-2
D: TRBD1
J: TRBJ2-3
CDR3: CPSSLGRAGQGPSTDTQYF
DNA: TGTCCCAGCAGCTTAGGACGGGCCGGACAGGGACCTAGCACAGATACGCAGTATTTT

size: few
V: TRBV6-1
D: NA
J: TRBJ1-4
CDR3: CASTKNQGEKLFF
DNA: TGTGCCAGCACCAAGAATCAAGGTGAAAAACTGTTTTTT

size: few
V: TRBV5-1
D: NA
J: TRBJ1-1
CDR3: CASSLGRAEAFF
DNA: TGCGCCAGCAGCTTAGGCAGAGCTGAAGCTTTCTTT

size: NA
V: TRBV12-3/TRBV12-4
D: TRBD2
J: TRBJ2-2
CDR3: CASSPGGLAGVSTISGELFF
DNA: TGTGCCAGCAGTCCCGGGGGACTAGCGGGAGTTTCTACAATTTCCGGGGAGCTGTTTTTT

size: many
V: TRBV11-2
D: NA
J: TRBJ2-5
CDR3: CASSSRQQGRSETQYF
DNA: TGTGCCAGCAGCAGTCGTCAACAGGGAAGAAGTGAGACCCAGTACTTC

size: few
V: TRBV7-2
D: NA
J: TRBJ2-5
CDR3: CASSPKAKWTVQETQYF
DNA: TGTGCCAGCAGCCCCAAGGCCAAGTGGACAGTTCAAGAGACCCAGTACTTC

size: NA
V: TRBV15
D: NA
J: TRBJ2-7
CDR3: CATSREGQSYEQYF
DNA: TGTGCCACCAGCAGAGAAGGACAGAGCTACGAGCAGTACTTC

size: few
V: TRBV10-3
D: NA
J: TRBJ2-2
CDR3: CAISVNRDNGELFF
DNA: TGTGCCATCAGTGTTAACAGGGATAACGGGGAGCTGTTTTTT

size: NA
V: TRBV7-2
D: NA
J: TRBJ2-3
CDR3: CASSFGGPDTQYF
DNA: TGTGCCAGCAGCTTTGGGGGTCCAGATACGCAGTATTTT

size: NA
V: TRBV20-1
D: TRBD2
J: TRBJ2-1
CDR3: CSAMTSGGPSDEQFF
DNA: TGCAGTGCGATGACTAGCGGAGGACCCTCGGATGAGCAGTTCTTC

size: NA
V: TRBV5-1
D: NA
J: TRBJ2-1
CDR3: CASSFLVAENEQFF
DNA: TGCGCCAGCAGCTTTTTAGTTGCCGAGAATGAGCAGTTCTTC

size: NA
V: TRBV10-3
D: NA
J: TRBJ2-3
CDR3: CAISESSGRAADTQYF
DNA: TGTGCCATCAGTGAGTCGTCGGGCAGGGCAGCGGATACGCAGTATTTT

size: NA
V: TRBV6-2/TRBV6-3
D: NA
J: TRBJ1-1
CDR3: CASNSPEGMNTEAFF
DNA: TGTGCCAGCAATTCGCCCGAGGGCATGAACACTGAAGCTTTCTTT

size: many
V: TRBV15
D: NA
J: TRBJ2-1
CDR3: CATGGQGYNEQFF
DNA: TGTGCCACGGGGGGGCAGGGCTACAATGAGCAGTTCTTC

size: many
V: TRBV4-1
D: NA
J: TRBJ1-1
CDR3: CASTRLVMNTEAFF
DNA: TGCGCCAGCACCCGGCTGGTTATGAACACTGAAGCTTTCTTT

size: NA
V: TRBV2
D: TRBD2
J: TRBJ2-7
CDR3: CASIYSRGDREQYF
DNA: TGTGCCAGCATATACTCCCGGGGGGACCGCGAGCAGTACTTC

size: NA
V: TRBV5-1
D: TRBD1
J: TRBJ1-2
CDR3: CASSLGQGNEYGYTF
DNA: TGCGCCAGCAGCTTGGGACAGGGGAATGAATATGGCTACACCTTC

size: NA
V: TRBV3-1
D: NA
J: TRBJ2-5
CDR3: CASSQTFETQYF
DNA: TGTGCCAGCAGCCAGACTTTTGAGACCCAGTACTTC

size: few
V: TRBV10-3
D: NA
J: TRBJ1-1
CDR3: CAIRNVPLNTEAFF
DNA: TGTGCCATCAGGAACGTCCCTTTGAACACTGAAGCTTTCTTT

size: few
V: TRBV5-1
D: TRBD2
J: TRBJ2-3
CDR3: CASSLVLAGGTDTQYF
DNA: TGCGCCAGCAGCTTGGTACTAGCGGGAGGCACAGATACGCAGTATTTT

size: NA
V: TRBV6-2/TRBV6-3
D: TRBD1
J: TRBJ2-5
CDR3: CASSYGRGQPGALQETQYF
DNA: TGTGCCAGCAGTTACGGTAGGGGGCAGCCCGGCGCCCTTCAAGAGACCCAGTACTTC

size: few
V: TRBV5-6
D: TRBD1
J: TRBJ2-1
CDR3: CASSFLDRGDHEQFF
DNA: TGTGCCAGCAGCTTCTTGGACAGGGGAGACCATGAGCAGTTCTTC

size: NA
V: TRBV4-2
D: NA
J: TRBJ2-2
CDR3: CASSQAPGTGELFF
DNA: TGTGCCAGCAGCCAAGCCCCCGGGACCGGGGAGCTGTTTTTT

size: NA
V: TRBV6-5
D: NA
J: TRBJ1-5
CDR3: CASSLQGHNQPQHF
DNA: TGTGCCAGCAGTCTACAGGGACACAATCAGCCCCAGCATTTT

size: few
V: TRBV2
D: NA
J: TRBJ2-5
CDR3: CASSEDSGETQYF
DNA: TGTGCCAGCAGTGAGGACAGTGGGGAGACCCAGTACTTC

size: few
V: TRBV5-1
D: NA
J: TRBJ2-5
CDR3: CASSLGLTGGQTQYF
DNA: TGCGCCAGCAGCTTGGGACTTACCGGAGGGCAGACCCAGTACTTC

size: few
V: TRBV4-2
D: NA
J: TRBJ2-1
CDR3: CASSQARASSYNEQFF
DNA: TGTGCCAGCAGCCAAGCCCGGGCGAGCTCCTACAATGAGCAGTTCTTC

size: many
V: TRBV12-3/TRBV12-4
D: NA
J: TRBJ2-3
CDR3: CASSFRGNTDTQYF
DNA: TGTGCCAGCAGTTTTCGTGGGAATACAGATACGCAGTATTTT

size: once
V: TRBV10-3
D: NA
J: TRBJ2-7
CDR3: CAMRRSGGSYEQYF
DNA: TGTGCCATGAGAAGATCAGGGGGGTCCTACGAGCAGTACTTC

size: NA
V: TRBV6-1
D: NA
J: TRBJ2-3
CDR3: CASSGGGTGDTQYF
DNA: TGTGCCAGCAGTGGGGGTGGTACCGGGGATACGCAGTATTTT

size: NA
V: TRBV7-9
D: NA
J: TRBJ1-2
CDR3: CASTFSDGYTF
DNA: TGTGCCAGCACCTTCTCCGATGGCTACACCTTC

size: few
V: TRBV7-2
D: NA
J: TRBJ1-6
CDR3: CASQGLEGPPLHF
DNA: TGTGCCAGCCAAGGACTCGAAGGTCCACCCCTCCACTTT